The TCR beta chain described here comes from a study of cytomegalovirus exposure and HLA in healthy donors. This clone was counted at least ten times. Donors sampled were nominally healthy, though unrecorded immune exposures were likely. In the PCR, 60 Vbeta and 13 Jbeta primers were used. Data came from immunoSEQ multiplex PCR; TCRdb stores just in-frame clones and leaves some out. The repertoire has approximately 150,000 clones, 68% of them found once; the top ten carry roughly 2.7%. V was clipped by 4 bases and J by 0 bases, with 11 bases between them. In germline, CDR1 is SNHLY, CDR2 FYNNEI. The CDR3 runs 15 residues.

The chain joins TRBV2 to TRBJ2-3, with D possibly being TRBD2 (6 bases). This TCR was sampled from a woman between 40 and 50 years old in good health and CMV-seropositive. Sequencing was performed on PBMCs. The CDR3 DNA sequence: TGTGCCAGCAGTGCCCAGCGGGTGAGCACAGATACGCAGTATTTT. Its translation: CASSAQRVSTDTQYF. Using reference TRBV2 and TRBJ2-3 for the parts outside the CDR3, the full variable domain is EPEVTQTPSHQVTQMGQEVILRCVPISNHLYFYWYRQILGQKVEFLVSFYNNEISEKSEIFDDQFSVERPDGSNFTLKIRSTKLEDSAMYFCASSAQRVSTDTQYFGPGTRLTVL.